The sequence of this T cell receptor beta chain was determined in a study of blood T cell repertoires in COVID-19 (dated by TCRdb to the early 2020s). Looking at the study overall: The collaborator samples originated in the United States, Italy and Spain and spanned the acute and convalescent phases of COVID-19. The material from the prospective study consisted of cDNA or gDNA derived from T cells, B-cell-depleted T cells, or PBMCs. The dataset comprised deeply sampled blood TCRbeta repertoires from subjects exposed to, actively infected with, or recovered from COVID-19. The repertoires were released in a freely available public database intended as a resource for research on the immune response to SARS-CoV-2. Samples were obtained from the ongoing ImmuneRACE study (first 160 participants) and from 950 to 1,500 subjects provided by 6 global collaborators. A de-identified subject ID, COVID-19 status, age in years and sex were almost always included in the sample metadata. HLA class I and class II types, where available, came from metadata supplied by the sample provider rather than from assay-based typing. The study at large found these results: The amount of clinical and demographic metadata varied by source and participant and was provided uncurated.

The immunoSEQ Assay, a bias-controlled multiplex PCR, was used to amplify TCRbeta CDR3 regions from genomic DNA. In the original analysis: Within the assay, amplification of reference gene primers was used to estimate how many nucleated cells each sample contained. To quantify the absolute abundance of each unique TCRbeta CDR3 rearrangement, sequence reads were collapsed and filtered. For each sample, productive Simpson clonality was calculated as the square root of Simpson's diversity index over productive rearrangements. Held by TCRdb, this immuneACCESS table contains in-frame sequences only and omits some clones. Under half of the omission traces to an unresolved V gene where checked; the cause of the rest is unknown. The V and J calls and clone size are taken from that table; D and trimming were inferred from the DNA. A total of approximately 25,000 clones appear in this sample, around 72% of them only once. The ten largest account for approximately 40% of the sample.

The collaborating institutions used their own protocols to collect whole blood in K2EDTA tubes. For TCRbeta analysis, collaborators shipped samples in one of three forms: frozen whole blood, isolated PBMCs, or DNA extracted from either of those sample types. The CDR3 holds 16 amino acids from the cysteine to the phenylalanine. Solely the CDR3 DNA is kept, with 48 bases framed from the first base. CDR1 and CDR2 are read off the germline V gene (reference sequence) as LNHDA and SQIVND. Trimming accounts for 6 bases at V and 8 bases at J, while the number of junction bases matched to no gene is 11. Details on this clone: It lacks a known antigen. The sample holds no much larger clone one base away, and base qualities are not on file.

The sample taken for sequencing was peripheral blood. The sequence was collected from a woman older than 75 with acute or convalescent COVID-19. Recombination connected TRBV19 to TRBJ2-1; the central 12 bases match TRBD2. The CDR3 protein sequence reads: CASRLRLAGDSDEQFF. The nucleotide sequence is given as TGTGCCAGTAGACTCAGACTAGCGGGGGATTCTGATGAGCAGTTCTTC.